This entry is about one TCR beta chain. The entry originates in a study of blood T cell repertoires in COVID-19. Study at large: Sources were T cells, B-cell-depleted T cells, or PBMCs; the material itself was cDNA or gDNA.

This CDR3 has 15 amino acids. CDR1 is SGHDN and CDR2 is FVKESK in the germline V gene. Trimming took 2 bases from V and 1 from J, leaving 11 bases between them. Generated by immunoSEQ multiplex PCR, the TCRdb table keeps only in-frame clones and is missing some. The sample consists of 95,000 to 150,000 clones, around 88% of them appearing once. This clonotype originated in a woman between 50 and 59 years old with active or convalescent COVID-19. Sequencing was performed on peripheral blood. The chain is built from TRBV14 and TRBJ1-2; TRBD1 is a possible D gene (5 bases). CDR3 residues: CASSQYRTLNYGYTF. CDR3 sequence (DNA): TGTGCCAGCAGCCAATACCGGACACTTAACTATGGCTACACCTTC.